Below are 20 T cell receptor beta chains sequenced from a single sample in a study of OX40 agonist ivuxolimab in advanced cancers. Library prep was done by the immunoSEQ multiplex PCR assay. This is the immuneACCESS table as TCRdb keeps it, with only in-frame sequences that have V and J called. A part of the clones is gone; compared with another copy, unresolved V genes explain less than half, and the rest is unexplained. The sample yields over 70,000 clones; roughly 89% were counted once. Of the sample, 0.15% to 0.2% falls within the top ten clones. Sequenced here: CD4+ or CD8+ T cells sorted from blood, sampled in a trial of the OX40 agonist ivuxolimab. The receptors originated from an adult with an advanced solid tumor such as melanoma, head and neck, liver or kidney cancer.

V is TRBV7-9 and J is TRBJ1-2, with 9 bases aligning to TRBD1. The CDR3 covers 12 residues. Looked up from germline, CDR1 is SEHNR and CDR2 is FQNEAQ (reference sequence). The V and J ends lost 2 bases and 8 bases, in that order; junction bases with no gene match: 0. The CDR3 is CASSLTGGGYTF. The CDR3 bases are TGTGCCAGCAGCTTAACAGGGGGCGGCTACACCTTC. The whole variable domain, filled in from reference TRBV7-9 and TRBJ1-2, reads DTGVSQNPRHKITKRGQNVTFRCDPISEHNRLYWYRQTLGQGPEFLTYFQNEAQLEKSRLLSDRFSAERPKGSFSTLEIQRTEQGDSAMYLCASSLTGGGYTFGSGTRLTVV.

In its sample, this clone was seen once. CDR3 region: CASYDKPVKFF. For the CDR3, the DNA is TGTGCCAGCTACGACAAGCCAGTCAAGTTCTTC. V and J are TRBV6-1 and TRBJ2-1, with no clear D. This CDR3 is built from 11 residues. V was trimmed by 8 bases and J by 14 bases, leaving 16 bases between them. Germline CDR1 and CDR2: MNHNS and SASEGT.

This clone has only one observation. The rearrangement uses TRBV2 and TRBJ2-5; D unresolved. Germline CDR1 SNHLY, CDR2 FYNNEI. The CDR3 totals 12 residues. V was cut by 3 bases and J by 9 bases, with 11 bases left in between. CDR3: CASSDPGEAQYF. The CDR3 nucleotides are TGTGCCAGCAGTGACCCCGGCGAGGCCCAGTACTTC.

The gene calls are TRBV5-6 and TRBJ1-4; the D is unclear. CDR3 length: 13 amino acids. V was trimmed by 4 bases and J by 8 bases, leaving 12 bases between them. Germline V gene sequence: CDR1 SGHDT, CDR2 YYEEEE. In nucleotides, the CDR3 is TGTGCCAGCAGCGGGGATCCACGGGAAAAACTGTTTTTT. Translating gives CASSGDPREKLFF.

In its sample, this clone was seen once. The chain is built from TRBV5-1 and TRBJ2-2; 7 nucleotides line up with TRBD2. Germline V lookup: CDR1 SGHRS, CDR2 YFSETQ. The CDR3 has 15 residues. Trimming cost V 3 bases and J 5 bases; bases outside gene matches: 7. The chain's CDR3 is CASSSAGGRTGELFF. CDR3 sequence (DNA): TGCGCCAGCAGCTCCGCCGGGGGGAGAACCGGGGAGCTGTTTTTT.

The chain uses TRBV21-1 and TRBJ2-7; the D call TRBD1 from the table was never checked on the DNA. TRBV21-1 is marked as a pseudogene. CDR3 length: 15 residues. CDR3 DNA sequence: TGTGCCAGCAGCTCCGGGACAGTCGGCTCCTACGAGCAGTACTTC. Its protein is CASSSGTVGSYEQYF.

Concerning this clone: The identical CDR3 is also encoded by other nucleotide sequences in the sample. DNA for the CDR3: TGCGCCAGCAGCTTGACAGAAGAGACCCAGTACTTC. Protein: CASSLTEETQYF. The chain employs TRBV5-1 and TRBJ2-5; no definite D call. The CDR3 runs to 12 residues. V lost 1 base and J 3 bases, leaving 4 bases between the germline ends. Germline V gene lookup returns CDR1 SGHRS and CDR2 YFSETQ.

The chain is built from TRBV4-2 and TRBJ2-1, with D unclear. This CDR3 comprises 18 residues. The ends were cut back, 0 bases at V and 7 bases at J, with 22 bases in the middle. Germline values: CDR1 LGHNA, CDR2 YNFKEQ. CDR3 in DNA: TGTGCCAGCAGCCAAGATCCCGTGGGATCTGAGGTAGGGAATGAGCAGTTCTTC. As protein: CASSQDPVGSEVGNEQFF.

The rearrangement links TRBV11-2 to TRBJ2-1; 13 bases align to TRBD2. This CDR3 contains 17 residues. V shed 5 bases, J shed 1 base, and the junction held 5 bases outside the gene matches. Germline V gives CDR1 SGHAT, CDR2 FQNNGV. DNA of the CDR3: TGTGCCAGCAGCCGGACTAGCGGGAGTCGTTCCTACAATGAGCAGTTCTTC. It codes for CASSRTSGSRSYNEQFF.

This clone appeared once. This rearrangement joins TRBV6-4 to TRBJ2-7; 10 bases agree with TRBD1. V gave up 6 bases and J gave up 6 bases; unmatched junction bases: 8. The CDR3 runs 14 residues. Germline-derived CDR1 and CDR2 are MRHNA and SNTAGT. The CDR3 spells CASSQGQGFSEQYF. CDR3 nucleotide sequence: TGTGCCAGCAGCCAGGGACAGGGGTTCAGCGAGCAGTACTTC.

The chain carries TRBV18 and TRBJ1-1; D is unresolved. Germline loops: CDR1 KGHSH, CDR2 LQKENI. V gave up 1 base and J gave up 1 base, with 10 bases separating them. The CDR3 runs 15 residues. The CDR3 DNA is TGTGCCAGCTCACCACGGTCCTCAGGGAACACTGAAGCTTTCTTT. The encoded protein is CASSPRSSGNTEAFF.

The rearrangement links TRBV10-1 to TRBJ1-2; D is undetermined. Per germline, CDR1 WNHNN and CDR2 SYGVQD (reference sequence). The CDR3 is made up of 13 amino acids. V gave up 0 bases and J gave up 8 bases, with 10 bases separating them. This CDR3 reads CASSESSGEGYTF. CDR3 in DNA: TGCGCCAGCAGTGAGTCGAGCGGGGAGGGCTACACCTTC.

The chain links TRBV5-6 to TRBJ2-1; 7 nucleotides line up with TRBD2. Germline lookup yields CDR1 SGHDT and CDR2 YYEEEE. V trimming: 0 bases; J trimming: 4 bases; junction bases outside the gene matches: 4. The CDR3 covers 15 residues. This CDR3 is CASSLADGGYNEQFF. The CDR3 nucleotides are TGTGCCAGCAGCTTGGCCGACGGGGGGTACAATGAGCAGTTCTTC.

The chain employs TRBV5-6 and TRBJ2-5; perhaps D is TRBD1 or TRBD2 (5 bases each). The germline CDR1 and CDR2 sequences are SGHDT and YYEEEE. This CDR3 contains 15 residues. Trimming took 2 bases from V and 5 from J, leaving 16 bases between them. CDR3 DNA sequence: TGTGCCAGCAGCTTATGGGGCAGTACGGGGGAGACCCAGTACTTC. Encoded protein: CASSLWGSTGETQYF.

The chain recombines TRBV6-4 with TRBJ2-1, with TRBD2 matching 7 bases. Germline V gene data show CDR1 as MRHNA and CDR2 as SNTAGT. The CDR3 contains 16 residues. The junction had 8 bases not matched to a gene; V was cut back by 3 bases and J by 3 bases. CDR3 residues: CASSEILGRGYNEQFF. DNA of the CDR3: TGTGCCAGCAGTGAGATTTTGGGGAGGGGCTACAATGAGCAGTTCTTC.

The rearrangement uses TRBV6-5 and TRBJ2-1, with D perhaps matching TRBD1 (5 bases). V was trimmed by 2 bases and J by 3 bases, leaving 5 bases between them. The germline gives CDR1 MNHEY, CDR2 SVGAGI. This CDR3 region has 13 residues. CDR3 in DNA: TGTGCCAGCAGTTACGACAGCTACAATGAGCAGTTCTTC. Translating gives CASSYDSYNEQFF.

The V gene is TRBV12-5, the J gene TRBJ1-1, with a possible D match to TRBD1 (5 bases). This CDR3 is 13 amino acids long. V gave up 7 bases and J gave up 3 bases, with 12 bases separating them. Germline CDR1 reads LGHNT; CDR2 reads FRNRAP. CDR3 sequence: CASAGVSDTEAFF. The DNA for the CDR3 is TGTGCTAGTGCGGGGGTAAGTGACACTGAAGCTTTCTTT.

The DNA for the CDR3 is TGTGCCAGCAGCTTCGCCCTCAGGCCCCAGCATTTT. It yields the protein CASSFALRPQHF. The rearrangement uses TRBV7-2 and TRBJ1-5, with no clear D. The V gene lost 3 bases and the J gene lost 9 bases, with 9 bases spanning the gap. The germline V gene has CDR1 SGHTA and CDR2 FQGNSA. This CDR3 region has 12 residues.

This clone was counted once. The CDR3 bases are TGTGCCAGCAGTGAAGAAGGGACAGAGCAAGAGACCCAGTACTTC. This translates into CASSEEGTEQETQYF. V gene TRBV6-1 combines with J gene TRBJ2-5, with 7 positions matching TRBD1. This CDR3 has 15 amino acids. CDR1 is MNHNS and CDR2 is SASEGT in the germline V gene. V shed 1 base and J 2 bases; nucleotides not matched to a gene: 4.

This sequence joins TRBV27 and TRBJ2-7; 7 bases match TRBD2. The CDR3 has 16 amino acids. V was clipped by 2 bases and J by 5 bases; unmatched bases: 12. Germline assignment: CDR1 MNHEY and CDR2 SMNVEV (reference sequence). CDR3 protein: CASSLMMGEGLNEQYF. DNA for the CDR3: TGTGCCAGCAGTTTAATGATGGGGGAGGGCCTCAACGAGCAGTACTTC.